The next 23 T cell receptor beta chains were all read from a single sample in a study of blood T cell repertoires in COVID-19. Profiled with immunoSEQ multiplex PCR; TCRdb holds only in-frame clones, not every one. This sample has 80,000 or so clones, with 75% to 90% found just once. The sample was peripheral blood. The receptor set was obtained from a human donor in a cohort sampled during active COVID-19.

This chain links TRBV29-1 with TRBJ2-7; TRBD1 is a possible D gene (5 bases). The CDR3 is 12 amino acids. Per the germline V gene, CDR1 is SQVTM and CDR2 is ANQGSEA. V was shortened by 5 bases and J by 0 bases, with 8 bases between the two germline ends. CDR3 in DNA: TGCAGCGTTTCAGGGTTCTCCTACGAGCAGTACTTC. Translation: CSVSGFSYEQYF.

The chain couples TRBV27 to TRBJ1-2, with D possibly being TRBD1 (6 bases). The CDR3 consists of 15 residues. V lost 3 bases and J 0 bases, leaving 11 bases between the germline ends. CDR1 and CDR2 (germline): MNHEY, SMNVEV (reference sequence). The CDR3 reads CASSFGAGANYGYTF. The CDR3 DNA reads as TGTGCCAGCAGTTTCGGGGCAGGGGCTAACTATGGCTACACCTTC.

This chain connects TRBV5-4 to TRBJ2-1; 8 bases fit TRBD2. J was trimmed by 3 bases and V by 3 bases; bases with no gene match: 14. The CDR3 is made up of 18 amino acids. Germline V gives CDR1 SGHNT, CDR2 YYREEE (reference sequence). In nucleotides, the CDR3 is TGTGCCAGCAGCTCCCGGGAGGGAGGGAGAAGTCGCTACAATGAGCAGTTCTTC. Its protein is CASSSREGGRSRYNEQFF.

The rearrangement uses TRBV7-9 and TRBJ2-1; 11 bases map to TRBD2. CDR1 is SEHNR and CDR2 is FQNEAQ in the germline V gene (reference sequence). V dropped 1 base and J dropped 8; count of bases not matched to a gene: 10. The CDR3 totals 17 residues. CDR3 DNA sequence: TGTGCCAGCAGCTTAGTCCCCGGGACTAGCGGAATTGATGAGCAGTTCTTC. It encodes CASSLVPGTSGIDEQFF. The full variable domain, its missing parts supplied by reference TRBV7-9 and TRBJ2-1, is DTGVSQNPRHKITKRGQNVTFRCDPISEHNRLYWYRQTLGQGPEFLTYFQNEAQLEKSRLLSDRFSAERPKGSFSTLEIQRTEQGDSAMYLCASSLVPGTSGIDEQFFGPGTRLTVL.

Points on this clone: Other nucleotide sequences in the sample specify the same CDR3. This chain links TRBV6-5 with TRBJ2-5; 9 bases map to TRBD1. The V gene end was trimmed by 6 bases and the J gene end by 6 bases; junction bases not matched to a gene: 8. This CDR3 is built from 14 residues. Germline assignment: CDR1 MNHEY and CDR2 SVGAGI. CDR3 bases: TGTGCCAGCAGCGGGACAGGGCGTGCGAAGACCCAGTACTTC. Its translation: CASSGTGRAKTQYF.

Comments on this clone: Relative to the germline gene, one junction end is altered; a read error may explain this. The chain combines TRBV7-7 with TRBJ2-1; D is unresolved. This CDR3 is 16 amino acids long. Per germline, CDR1 SSHAT and CDR2 FNYEAQ (reference sequence). The CDR3 DNA reads as TGTGCTAGCAGCTTAGAACAGAACACCCTTTATAGTGAGCAGTTCTTC. This sequence encodes CASSLEQNTLYSEQFF.

The rearrangement uses TRBV24-1 and TRBJ2-1, with D possibly TRBD1 on 6 matching bases. The CDR3 is made up of 14 amino acids. From germline, CDR1 is KGHDR and CDR2 SFDVKD. V gave up 4 bases and J gave up 9 bases, with 15 bases separating them. CDR3 residues: CATSEFGQSSEQFF. The CDR3 nucleotides read TGTGCCACCAGTGAATTTGGACAGTCGAGTGAGCAGTTCTTC.

V and J are TRBV5-4 and TRBJ2-7, with 7 bases that match TRBD1. Germline CDR1 is SGHNT and CDR2 is YYREEE (reference sequence). Trimming at V came to 4 bases and at J to 1 base, leaving 8 bases not matched to a gene. There are 15 residues in the CDR3. As DNA, the CDR3 is TGTGCCAGCAGCCCTGGGACAGTGGGTTCCTACGAGCAGTACTTC. It specifies CASSPGTVGSYEQYF.

The chain carries TRBV19 and TRBJ2-1; TRBD1 is a possible D gene (6 bases). The CDR3 is 19 residues long. Germline assignment: CDR1 LNHDA and CDR2 SQIVND (reference sequence). With 1 base removed from V and 2 bases from J, the gap between germline ends came to 21 bases. The CDR3 is CASSIGRAGVTGAYNEQFF. Here the CDR3 DNA reads TGTGCCAGTAGTATAGGAAGGGCCGGGGTGACAGGAGCCTACAATGAGCAGTTCTTC.

This CDR3 reads CASSQPQGKATEAFF. In DNA, the CDR3 is TGTGCCAGCAGCCAACCCCAGGGGAAGGCCACTGAAGCTTTCTTT. V usage is TRBV3-1 (or the pseudogene TRBV3-2) and J usage is TRBJ1-1; possible D gene TRBD1, 6 bases. CDR3 size: 15 residues. V gave up 2 bases and J gave up 4 bases, with 14 bases separating them. CDR1 is LGHDT and CDR2 is YNNKEL in the germline V gene (reference sequence).

The chain is built from TRBV11-2 and TRBJ2-7; 8 nucleotides match TRBD1. The CDR3 loop spans 13 amino acids. V shed 1 base, J shed 10 bases, and the junction held 6 bases outside the gene matches. CDR1 and CDR2 from the germline V gene are SGHAT and FQNNGV. The CDR3 region is CASSLGATGEQYF. The CDR3 region has the DNA TGTGCCAGCAGCTTAGGTGCGACAGGGGAACAGTACTTC.

The V call is TRBV9, the J call TRBJ2-3, with 7 bases fitting TRBD2. Unmatched junction bases numbered 4, after V lost 1 base and J lost 2 bases. The CDR3 spans 15 residues. From germline, CDR1 is SGDLS and CDR2 YYNGEE. Here the CDR3 reads CASSVSGGFTDTQYF. The CDR3 bases are TGTGCCAGCAGCGTATCGGGGGGATTCACAGATACGCAGTATTTT.

The CDR3 is CASSLGVASPLHF. For the CDR3, the DNA is TGTGCCAGCAGCTTAGGAGTTGCCTCACCCCTCCACTTT. The genes are TRBV7-3 and TRBJ1-6; D gene unclear. V gave up 2 bases and J gave up 10 bases, with 9 bases separating them. The CDR3 is 13 amino acids. Germline CDR1 reads SGHTA; CDR2 reads FQGTGA.

This clone was observed a single time. J is TRBJ1-1 and V is TRBV27, with 9 bases lining up with TRBD1. Germline V lookup: CDR1 MNHEY, CDR2 SMNVEV (reference sequence). This CDR3 is 15 amino acids long. The ends lost 1 base at V and 5 bases at J; junction bases unmatched: 5. The CDR3 is CASSLFATGGTEAFF. CDR3 sequence (DNA): TGTGCCAGCAGTTTATTCGCGACAGGGGGAACTGAAGCTTTCTTT.

The J gene is TRBJ2-3, the V gene TRBV24-1; unclear D gene. Germline values: CDR1 KGHDR, CDR2 SFDVKD. V lost 5 bases to trimming and J lost 3 bases, with 2 bases between them. This CDR3 comprises 11 residues. The CDR3 loop reads CATSATDTQYF. For the CDR3, the DNA is TGTGCCACCAGTGCAACAGATACGCAGTATTTT.

J is TRBJ2-3 and V is TRBV7-9, with 8 bases that match TRBD1. V dropped 0 bases and J dropped 2; count of bases not matched to a gene: 7. Germline values: CDR1 SEHNR, CDR2 FQNEAQ (reference sequence). CDR3 length equals 17 residues. CDR3 in DNA: TGTGCCAGCAGCTTAGCGGGCACAGGGGGGACCACAGATACGCAGTATTTT. The encoded protein is CASSLAGTGGTTDTQYF.

The chain is built from TRBV7-2 and TRBJ2-5, with D hard to call. This CDR3 is 9 amino acids long. Germline V lookup: CDR1 SGHTA, CDR2 FQGNSA. V was trimmed by 11 bases and J by 5 bases, leaving 6 bases between them. The CDR3 nucleotides are TGTGCCCCGCGGGAGACCCAGTACTTC. The encoded protein is CAPRETQYF.

J is TRBJ2-1 and V is TRBV9, with a weak D call TRBD1 (6 bases). Germline values: CDR1 SGDLS, CDR2 YYNGEE. The CDR3 totals 17 residues. V shed 4 bases and J shed 2 bases, with 19 bases lying between them. The CDR3 loop reads CASSLQTGTLAYNEQFF. The CDR3 DNA is TGTGCCAGCAGCCTCCAAACCGGGACACTAGCCTACAATGAGCAGTTCTTC. The complete variable domain, with remaining parts taken from reference TRBV9 and TRBJ2-1, reads DSGVTQTPKHLITATGQRVTLRCSPRSGDLSVYWYQQSLDQGLQFLIQYYNGEERAKGNILERFSAQQFPDLHSELNLSSLELGDSALYFCASSLQTGTLAYNEQFFGPGTRLTVL.

CDR3 sequence reads: CASSPLGQGSPKTQYF. The CDR3 region has the DNA TGTGCCAGCAGCCCTTTGGGACAGGGAAGTCCAAAGACCCAGTACTTC. This chain links TRBV3-1 (or the pseudogene TRBV3-2) with TRBJ2-5; 9 positions agree with TRBD1. V lost 4 bases, J lost 6 bases, and 12 bases stayed unmatched. The CDR3 runs 16 residues. Germline V lookup: CDR1 LGHDT, CDR2 YNNKEL (reference sequence).

The rearrangement links TRBV5-6 to TRBJ1-2, with D possibly being TRBD1 (5 bases). CDR1 is SGHDT and CDR2 is YYEEEE in the germline V gene. The CDR3 has 15 residues. V was shortened by 5 bases and J by 2 bases, with 16 bases between the two germline ends. The CDR3 spells CASSRSDILNYGYTF. The CDR3 DNA reads TGTGCCAGCAGTAGGTCGGACATACTAAACTATGGCTACACCTTC.

This clone was counted a single time. The chain carries TRBV19 and TRBJ1-1; D is perhaps TRBD1 (5 bases). In germline, CDR1 is LNHDA, CDR2 SQIVND (reference sequence). The length of the CDR3 is 14 residues. Trimming left V 0 bases short and J 5 bases short, with 10 bases between. CDR3 amino acids: CASSIDRVGTEAFF. The CDR3 DNA is TGTGCCAGTAGTATAGACAGGGTCGGTACTGAAGCTTTCTTT.

This chain links TRBV15 with TRBJ2-3, with a tentative D call TRBD2 (6 bases). CDR3 size: 15 residues. V dropped 1 base and J dropped 4 bases, with 12 bases sitting between them. Germline V lookup: CDR1 LNHNV, CDR2 YYDKDF (reference sequence). DNA of the CDR3: TGTGCCACCAGCAGAGGGGGAGCGGGCGCAGATACGCAGTATTTT. Translating gives CATSRGGAGADTQYF.

The chain has TRBV7-9 and TRBJ1-5; 7 bases match TRBD1. Germline CDR1 reads SEHNR; CDR2 reads FQNEAQ (reference sequence). This CDR3 has 14 residues. The V segment lost 5 bases and the J segment 8 bases; nucleotides outside the gene matches: 9. CDR3 in DNA: TGTGCCAGCAGCCCACAGGGGCCGCCAGAGCCCCAGCATTTT. Its protein is CASSPQGPPEPQHF.